The 20 T cell receptor beta chains below come from one sample, sequenced in a study of blood T cells in healthy people across ages. A second PCR, run for roughly 7 to 11 cycles, used a sample-barcoded 5' primer plus a J-beta primer mix. TCRdb re-analysed the 5' RACE reads in MiXCR, keeping a single row per CDR3 protein. The repertoire holds around 1,000,000 distinct CDR3 sequences, approximately 25% seen once, with approximately 0.71% in the top ten. These data are also associated with another study on T cells of mothers and their children.

The sequenced material came from blood. The receptors come from a girl aged 2 to 10 in good health.

This clonotype has more than one count but fewer than ten. The chain uses TRBV29-1 and TRBJ1-1, with D possibly TRBD1 on 5 matching bases. V lost 3 bases and J 6 bases, leaving 8 bases between the germline ends. Germline-derived CDR1 and CDR2 are SQVTM and ANQGSEA. The CDR3 is made up of 11 amino acids. The CDR3 DNA follows: TGCAGCGTTGAGCGGGGCCCTGAAGCTTTCTTT. Encoded protein: CSVERGPEAFF.

The chain recombines TRBV2 with TRBJ2-7; 7 bases are a match to TRBD1. V shed 3 bases, J shed 4 bases, and the junction held 6 bases outside the gene matches. Looked up from germline, CDR1 is SNHLY and CDR2 is FYNNEI. The CDR3 spans 14 residues. CDR3 bases: TGTGCCAGCAGTGAGGGACAGAGGACTTACGAGCAGTACTTC. It is translated as CASSEGQRTYEQYF.

This chain joins TRBV19 and TRBJ1-1; D call uncertain. Germline-derived CDR1 and CDR2 are LNHDA and SQIVND (reference sequence). V lost 6 bases and J lost 1, with 6 bases in between. This CDR3 is 12 amino acids long. The CDR3 sequence: CASSHANTEAFF. CDR3 nucleotides: TGTGCCAGTAGCCACGCGAACACTGAAGCTTTCTTT.

The chain employs TRBV20-1 and TRBJ1-4; D ambiguous. Looked up from germline, CDR1 is DFQATT and CDR2 is SNEGSKA (reference sequence). CDR3 length equals 13 residues. V lost 5 bases to trimming and J lost 5 bases, with 12 bases between them. CDR3 protein: CSAREWGNEKLFF. In nucleotides, the CDR3 is TGCAGTGCTCGGGAGTGGGGAAATGAAAAACTGTTTTTT.

This clonotype was seen a few times. The chain links TRBV6-2 or TRBV6-3 to TRBJ2-1; D call uncertain. Germline CDR1 MNHEY, CDR2 SVGEGT. V lost 2 bases, J lost 9 bases, and 8 bases lay in between. The CDR3 spans 12 residues. CDR3 protein: CASSYGWVEQFF. CDR3 sequence (DNA): TGTGCCAGCAGTTACGGCTGGGTTGAGCAGTTCTTC.

The chain carries TRBV4-2 and TRBJ2-7; D remains ambiguous. Germline values: CDR1 LGHNA, CDR2 YNFKEQ. The CDR3 totals 13 residues. V was clipped by 2 bases and J by 6 bases, with 11 bases between them. CDR3 DNA sequence: TGTGCCAGCAGCCAAATGAGTCGGAGCGAGCAGTACTTC. Protein sequence: CASSQMSRSEQYF.

This clonotype was recorded once. The V call is TRBV12-3 or TRBV12-4, the J call TRBJ2-7; D remains unclear. With 8 bases removed from V and 4 bases from J, the gap between germline ends came to 15 bases. The CDR3 length is 13 residues. DNA of the CDR3: TGTGCCAGCTCAAAAGCCCTCCCGTACGAGCAGTACTTC. Translated: CASSKALPYEQYF.

This clonotype turned up a few times. J is TRBJ2-5 and V is TRBV2, with D possibly being TRBD1 (6 bases). Gene TRBJ2-7 matches the end of the DNA better, so the J call may be wrong. The CDR3 is 15 amino acids. Germline V gives CDR1 SNHLY, CDR2 FYNNEI. The CDR3 coding sequence is TGTGCCAGCAGTGGGTTGGGACAAATCTACTACGAGCAGTACTTC. Residues: CASSGLGQIYYEQYF.

This chain connects TRBV12-3 or TRBV12-4 to TRBJ2-1, with TRBD1 as a possible D gene (6 bases). The CDR3 sequence is 17 residues long. The V gene lost 6 bases and the J gene lost 5 bases, with 23 bases spanning the gap. The CDR3 nucleotides read TGTGCCAGCAGCGCGGCGTCCTGGACAGAGATCGACAATGAGCAGTTCTTC. The encoded protein is CASSAASWTEIDNEQFF.

In this sample, this clonotype turned up a few times. A junction end diverges from the germline sequence, so it may reflect a read error. The chain has TRBV28 and TRBJ1-6; D not resolved. The germline CDR1 and CDR2 sequences are MDHEN and SYDVKM. The CDR3 totals 16 residues. CDR3 coding DNA: TGTGCCAGCAGTCCTCGGGTTGTAGCGGATAATTCACCCCTCTACTTT. Its translation is CASSPRVVADNSPLYF.

The sample holds a few counts of this clonotype. This chain links TRBV20-1 with TRBJ2-5, with a weak D call TRBD1 (6 bases). Trimming removed 3 bases at V and 5 bases at J, with 16 bases between. Germline lookup yields CDR1 DFQATT and CDR2 SNEGSKA (reference sequence). The CDR3 length is 14 residues. In nucleotides, the CDR3 is TGCAGTGCTAGTGACAGGCGTGCGGGTGAGACCCAGTACTTC. This codes for CSASDRRAGETQYF.

This clonotype showed up just a few times. The chain links TRBV11-2 to TRBJ1-1; possibly TRBD1 for D (5 bases). CDR1 and CDR2 (germline): SGHAT, FQNNGV. Trimming left V 10 bases short and J 1 base short, with 16 bases between. This CDR3 contains 14 residues. Here the CDR3 reads CATRANQGNTEAFF. In DNA, the CDR3 is TGTGCCACCCGGGCCAATCAGGGGAACACTGAAGCTTTCTTT.

V is TRBV7-8 and J is TRBJ2-5, with D possibly matching TRBD1 (6 bases). This CDR3 is built from 14 residues. Per germline, CDR1 SGHVS and CDR2 FQNEAQ. The ends were cut back, 6 bases at V and 5 bases at J, with 16 bases in the middle. CDR3 sequence reads: CASSSSGGWETQYF. For the CDR3, the DNA is TGTGCCAGCAGTTCCTCTGGGGGCTGGGAGACCCAGTACTTC.

This clonotype came up a few times. V gene TRBV5-6 combines with J gene TRBJ2-5; TRBD2 agrees at 9 bases. The tail of the sequence fits TRBJ2-1 better, so the J call may be wrong. This CDR3 contains 15 residues. Looked up from germline, CDR1 is SGHDT and CDR2 is YYEEEE. The CDR3 sequence is CASRTSGYLGNEQFF. DNA of the CDR3: TGTGCCTCGAGAACTAGCGGGTATCTAGGGAATGAGCAGTTCTTC.

The chain employs TRBV4-2 and TRBJ1-2; weak D call: TRBD1 (6 bases). CDR1 is LGHNA and CDR2 is YNFKEQ in the germline V gene. This CDR3 is built from 16 residues. Trimming left V 1 base short and J 4 bases short, with 16 bases between. The DNA of the CDR3 is TGTGCCAGCAGCCAAGTTGGGGGGCCGGAGAGCTATGGCTACACCTTC. Amino acid sequence: CASSQVGGPESYGYTF.

V usage is TRBV28 and J usage is TRBJ2-7; D not resolved. V gave up 7 bases and J gave up 0 bases, with 19 bases separating them. This CDR3 contains 16 residues. CDR1 is MDHEN and CDR2 is SYDVKM in the germline V gene. This CDR3 is CASKPFGSTSSYEQYF. The DNA for the CDR3 is TGTGCCAGCAAGCCGTTCGGTTCGACAAGCTCCTACGAGCAGTACTTC.

The chain couples TRBV5-1 to TRBJ1-3; D may be TRBD1 (5 bases). The V gene's germline CDR1 is SGHRS and CDR2 YFSETQ. This CDR3 contains 13 residues. Trimming removed 3 bases from V and 4 bases from J, with 8 bases in between. Here the CDR3 reads CASSSWGGNTIYF. The CDR3 region has the DNA TGCGCCAGCAGCTCCTGGGGGGGAAACACCATATATTTT.

A word on this clonotype: The junction differs from germline at one of its ends, possibly a read error. The DNA of the CDR3 is TGTGCTAGTGGGGTCTCTGGGGCCAACGTCCTGACTTTT. This sequence encodes CASGVSGANVLTF. The V call is TRBV12-5, the J call TRBJ2-6, with a possible D match to TRBD1 (5 bases). The CDR3 is 13 amino acids. CDR1 is LGHNT and CDR2 is FRNRAP in the germline V gene.

This clonotype was found many times. The rearrangement uses TRBV5-1 and TRBJ1-4; tentatively, D is TRBD1 (5 bases). V dropped 6 bases and J dropped 8 bases, with 20 bases sitting between them. Per germline, CDR1 SGHRS and CDR2 YFSETQ. The CDR3 is 15 amino acids. Written as DNA, the CDR3 is TGCGCCAGCACTGGGGCAGGCCGAGGATTGGAAAAACTGTTTTTT. Protein: CASTGAGRGLEKLFF.

This chain connects TRBV5-5 to TRBJ1-1, with 7 bases that match TRBD1. The germline CDR1 and CDR2 sequences are SGHKS and YYEKEE (reference sequence). J was trimmed by 1 base and V by 2 bases; bases with no gene match: 11. This CDR3 is 17 amino acids long. The CDR3 region is CASSFWAAGGPNTEAFF. The CDR3 DNA reads as TGTGCCAGCAGCTTTTGGGCTGCAGGGGGGCCGAACACTGAAGCTTTCTTT.